Below are 6 T cell receptor beta chains sequenced from a single sample in a study of T cell responses to AZD1222 COVID-19 vaccine. TCRdb's copy holds only in-frame clones and misses some; the assay was immunoSEQ multiplex PCR. The sample lists 120,000 or so clones, less than 90% occurring once. This specimen was peripheral blood, taken on day 0 of AZD1222 vaccination. These receptor sequences come from an adult in good health.

This chain connects TRBV4-2 to TRBJ1-2, with 9 bases lining up with TRBD1. J gave up 3 bases and V 4 bases, and 12 bases lay outside the gene matches. The CDR3 runs to 17 residues. Per the germline V gene, CDR1 is LGHNA and CDR2 is YNFKEQ. The CDR3 reads CASSPIVQGATDYGYTF. CDR3 sequence (DNA): TGTGCCAGCAGCCCCATTGTACAGGGGGCCACCGACTATGGCTACACCTTC.

V and J are TRBV7-9 and TRBJ1-1; the D gene is possibly TRBD1 (5 bases). The CDR3 spans 15 residues. With 4 bases removed from V and 5 bases from J, the gap between germline ends came to 17 bases. Germline CDR1 SEHNR, CDR2 FQNEAQ (reference sequence). CDR3 sequence (DNA): TGTGCCAGCAGCTCCCGGGGGGGAGGCAGTACTGAAGCTTTCTTT. Its translation: CASSSRGGGSTEAFF.

The V and J genes are TRBV28 and TRBJ2-1; D is perhaps TRBD1 or TRBD2 (6 bases each). The V gene lost 6 bases and the J gene lost 7 bases, with 13 bases spanning the gap. This CDR3 is built from 13 residues. CDR1 MDHEN and CDR2 SYDVKM come from the germline V gene. CDR3 protein: CASRGGTSNEQFF. DNA for the CDR3: TGTGCCAGCAGAGGGGGGACCTCTAATGAGCAGTTCTTC.

The chain employs TRBV7-9 and TRBJ2-7; 8 nucleotides agree with TRBD1. The CDR3 runs to 14 residues. V was pared by 6 bases and J by 3 bases, with 7 bases of the junction left unmatched. The V gene's germline CDR1 is SEHNR and CDR2 FQNEAQ (reference sequence). The CDR3 DNA reads as TGTGCCAGCAGTAGGACAGGGACAAACTACGAGCAGTACTTC. Amino acids: CASSRTGTNYEQYF.

The chain is built from TRBV18 and TRBJ1-1, with unresolved D. V was clipped by 3 bases and J by 1 base, with 6 bases between them. This CDR3 comprises 13 residues. Germline-derived CDR1 and CDR2 are KGHSH and LQKENI. The CDR3 coding sequence is TGTGCCAGCTCACCGGACCAGAACACTGAAGCTTTCTTT. It is translated as CASSPDQNTEAFF. Using reference TRBV18 and TRBJ1-1 for the parts outside the CDR3, the full variable domain is NAGVMQNPRHLVRRRGQEARLRCSPMKGHSHVYWYRQLPEEGLKFMVYLQKENIIDESGMPKERFSAEFPKEGPSILRIQQVVRGDSAAYFCASSPDQNTEAFFGQGTRLTVV.

The V and J genes are TRBV19 and TRBJ2-1; the match to TRBD1 covers 7 bases. Germline CDR1 LNHDA, CDR2 SQIVND (reference sequence). This CDR3 spans 15 amino acids. J gave up 8 bases and V 1 base, and 8 bases lay outside the gene matches. The CDR3 here is CASSIGTGGLYEQFF. CDR3 nucleotides: TGTGCCAGTAGTATAGGGACAGGCGGGCTATATGAGCAGTTCTTC. The variable domain in full, with the rest retrieved from reference TRBV19 and TRBJ2-1, is DGGITQSPKYLFRKEGQNVTLSCEQNLNHDAMYWYRQDPGQGLRLIYYSQIVNDFQKGDIAEGYSVSREKKESFPLTVTSAQKNPTAFYLCASSIGTGGLYEQFFGPGTRLTVL.